These 8 T cell receptor beta chains share one sample of origin, sequenced in a study of long-term antiretroviral therapy in people with HIV. The immunoSEQ assay was v3.0, run at survey level. Libraries were prepared by immunoSEQ multiplex PCR; TCRdb keeps only in-frame clonotypes and omits some of them. In the table there are under 45,000 clones, around 85% of which are singletons. Sequenced material: unsorted PBMCs, taken 1.2 years after starting antiretroviral therapy. The receptor set was obtained from a woman aged 50 to 60 with HIV.

The genes are TRBV6-6 and TRBJ2-2; 8 nucleotides match TRBD1. Germline V lookup: CDR1 MNHNY, CDR2 SVGAGI (reference sequence). With V trimmed by 4 bases and J by 0 bases, 1 base remained unmatched. This CDR3 spans 15 amino acids. The CDR3 DNA reads as TGTGCCAGCAGTTTGACAGGGGCGAACACCGGGGAGCTGTTTTTT. Its translation: CASSLTGANTGELFF.

The chain joins TRBV2 to TRBJ2-5, with 12 bases identical to TRBD2. V gave up 3 bases and J gave up 2 bases; unmatched junction bases: 4. The CDR3 is made up of 16 amino acids. Germline loops: CDR1 SNHLY, CDR2 FYNNEI. The CDR3 coding sequence is TGTGCCAGCAGTGACACTAGCGGGGGGTCTCAAGAGACCCAGTACTTC. This gives the protein CASSDTSGGSQETQYF.

The sample holds one count of this clone. The chain's CDR3 is CASSEGYGALRSYEQYF. The CDR3 DNA reads TGTGCCAGCAGTGAAGGGTACGGGGCTCTTAGGTCCTACGAGCAGTACTTC. This chain links TRBV6-1 with TRBJ2-7, with D perhaps assigned TRBD1 or TRBD2 (5 bases each). The germline V and J ends were trimmed by 1 base and 1 base, with 17 bases remaining between them. The CDR3 length is 17 residues. Germline CDR1 and CDR2: MNHNS and SASEGT.

This chain joins TRBV5-5 and TRBJ1-1; D is unresolved. The length of the CDR3 is 13 residues. The V end lost 2 bases, the J end lost 6 bases, and 11 bases lay between the germline ends. CDR1 is SGHKS and CDR2 is YYEKEE in the germline V gene (reference sequence). The CDR3 bases are TGTGCCAGCAGCTTCTCCGGGCAGGCTGAAGCTTTCTTT. This translates into CASSFSGQAEAFF.

The genes are TRBV19 and TRBJ1-5; D remains ambiguous. V lost 8 bases and J lost 1, with 18 bases in between. Germline V gene data show CDR1 as LNHDA and CDR2 as SQIVND (reference sequence). CDR3 size: 16 residues. CDR3 coding DNA: TGTGCCAGTGCCCCCGGGTCGGTATGGAGCAATCAGCCCCAGCATTTT. It codes for CASAPGSVWSNQPQHF.

This clone was detected once. The rearrangement links TRBV7-2 to TRBJ1-3, with 7 bases that match TRBD1. The CDR3 length is 17 residues. The germline gives CDR1 SGHTA, CDR2 FQGNSA. V trimming: 3 bases; J trimming: 0 bases; junction bases outside the gene matches: 8. The CDR3 here is CASSLGRDSPSGNTIYF. The CDR3 nucleotides read TGTGCCAGCAGCTTGGGCCGGGACAGCCCCTCTGGAAACACCATATATTTT.

The rearrangement uses TRBV28 and TRBJ1-5; 8 bases agree with TRBD1. Germline CDR1 and CDR2: MDHEN and SYDVKM. The CDR3 loop spans 17 amino acids. Germline trimming cut 8 bases from V and 0 bases from J; bases unmatched to any gene: 12. The CDR3 loop reads CASAAGQEYYSNQPQHF. CDR3 coding DNA: TGTGCCAGCGCGGCGGGACAGGAATATTATAGCAATCAGCCCCAGCATTTT.

The chain couples TRBV7-2 to TRBJ1-2; maybe TRBD1 (5 bases). Looked up from germline, CDR1 is SGHTA and CDR2 is FQGNSA. V shed 1 base and J shed 5 bases, with 11 bases lying between them. This CDR3 spans 14 amino acids. CDR3 sequence (DNA): TGTGCCAGCAGCTTAGATACCAAGGGGTATGGCTACACCTTC. Its translation is CASSLDTKGYGYTF. Using reference TRBV7-2 and TRBJ1-2 for the parts outside the CDR3, the full variable domain is GAGVSQSPSNKVTEKGKDVELRCDPISGHTALYWYRQSLGQGLEFLIYFQGNSAPDKSGLPSDRFSAERTGGSVSTLTIQRTQQEDSAVYLCASSLDTKGYGYTFGSGTRLTVV.